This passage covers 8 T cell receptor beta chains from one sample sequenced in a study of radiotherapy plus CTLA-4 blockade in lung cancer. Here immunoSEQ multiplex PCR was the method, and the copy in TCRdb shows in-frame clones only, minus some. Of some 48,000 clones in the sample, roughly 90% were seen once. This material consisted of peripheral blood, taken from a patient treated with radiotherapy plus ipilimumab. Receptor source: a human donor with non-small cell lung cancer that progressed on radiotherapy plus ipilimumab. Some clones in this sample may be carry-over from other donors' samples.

CDR3 sequence (DNA): TGTGCCAGTAGTCCCCGACAGGGCTACAATGAGCAGTTCTTC. Residues: CASSPRQGYNEQFF. This sequence joins TRBV19 and TRBJ2-1, with 7 bases fitting TRBD1. J lost 3 bases, V lost 5 bases, and 4 bases had no gene match. Germline V gives CDR1 LNHDA, CDR2 SQIVND (reference sequence). This CDR3 comprises 14 residues.

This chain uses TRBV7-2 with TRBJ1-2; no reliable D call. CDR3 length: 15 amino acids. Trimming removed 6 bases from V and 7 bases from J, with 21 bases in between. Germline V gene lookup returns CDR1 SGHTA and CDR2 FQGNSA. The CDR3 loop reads CASRSTDLGRSGYTF. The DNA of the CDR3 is TGTGCCAGCAGATCTACGGACCTTGGGAGGTCTGGCTACACCTTC.

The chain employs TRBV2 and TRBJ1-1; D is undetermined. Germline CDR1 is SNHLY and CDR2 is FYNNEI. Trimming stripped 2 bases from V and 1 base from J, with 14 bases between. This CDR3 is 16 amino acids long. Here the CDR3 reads CASSEFLAVKNTEAFF. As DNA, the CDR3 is TGTGCCAGCAGTGAATTCTTGGCGGTTAAGAACACTGAAGCTTTCTTT.

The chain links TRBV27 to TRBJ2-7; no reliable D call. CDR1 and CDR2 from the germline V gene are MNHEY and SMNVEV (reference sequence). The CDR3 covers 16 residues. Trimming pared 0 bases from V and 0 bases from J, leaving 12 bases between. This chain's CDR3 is CASSLSENPASYEQYF. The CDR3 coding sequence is TGTGCCAGCAGTTTATCTGAGAACCCCGCCTCCTACGAGCAGTACTTC.

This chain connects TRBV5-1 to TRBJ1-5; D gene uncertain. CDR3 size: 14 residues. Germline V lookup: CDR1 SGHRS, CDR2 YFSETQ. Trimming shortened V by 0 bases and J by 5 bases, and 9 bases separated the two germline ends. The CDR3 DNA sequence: TGCGCCAGCAGCTTGGCCGGGAGAGATCAGCCCCAGCATTTT. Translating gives CASSLAGRDQPQHF.

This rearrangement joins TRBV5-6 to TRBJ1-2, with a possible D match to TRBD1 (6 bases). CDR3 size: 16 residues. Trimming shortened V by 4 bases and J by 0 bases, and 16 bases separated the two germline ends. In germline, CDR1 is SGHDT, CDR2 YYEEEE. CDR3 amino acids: CASSPVGQQSNYGYTF. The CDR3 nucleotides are TGTGCCAGCAGCCCGGTTGGACAGCAATCTAACTATGGCTACACCTTC.

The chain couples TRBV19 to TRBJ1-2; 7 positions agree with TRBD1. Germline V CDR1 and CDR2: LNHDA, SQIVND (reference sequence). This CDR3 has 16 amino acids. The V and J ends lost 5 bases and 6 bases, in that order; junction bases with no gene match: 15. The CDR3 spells CASSHTTPTGRNGYTF. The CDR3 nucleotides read TGTGCCAGTAGTCACACGACCCCGACAGGGCGGAATGGCTACACCTTC.

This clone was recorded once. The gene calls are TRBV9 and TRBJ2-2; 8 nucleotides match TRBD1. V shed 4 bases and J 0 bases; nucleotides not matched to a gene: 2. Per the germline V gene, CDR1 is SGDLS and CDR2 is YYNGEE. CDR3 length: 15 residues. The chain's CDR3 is CASSRQGPNTGELFF. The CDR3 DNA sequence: TGTGCCAGCAGCAGACAGGGGCCGAACACCGGGGAGCTGTTTTTT.